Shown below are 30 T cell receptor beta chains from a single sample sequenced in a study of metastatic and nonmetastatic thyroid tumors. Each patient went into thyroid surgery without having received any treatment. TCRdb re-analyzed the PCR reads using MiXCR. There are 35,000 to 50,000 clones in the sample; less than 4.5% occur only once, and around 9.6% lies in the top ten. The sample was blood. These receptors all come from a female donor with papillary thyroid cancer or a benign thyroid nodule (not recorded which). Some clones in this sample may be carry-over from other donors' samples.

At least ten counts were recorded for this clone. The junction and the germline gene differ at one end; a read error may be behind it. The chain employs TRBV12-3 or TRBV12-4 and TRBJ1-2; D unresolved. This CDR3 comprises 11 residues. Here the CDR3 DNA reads TGTGCCAGCCGGGGAGGTTATGGGTACACCTTC. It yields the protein CASRGGYGYTF.

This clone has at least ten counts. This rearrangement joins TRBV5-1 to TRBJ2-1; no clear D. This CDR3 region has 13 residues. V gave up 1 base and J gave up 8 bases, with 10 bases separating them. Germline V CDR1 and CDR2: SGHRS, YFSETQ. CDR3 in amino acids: CASSLYVTDEQFF. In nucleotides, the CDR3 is TGCGCCAGCAGCTTGTACGTCACCGATGAGCAGTTCTTC.

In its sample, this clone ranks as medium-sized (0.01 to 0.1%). This CDR3 is CANSAGTGNSPLHF. The CDR3 nucleotides are TGTGCCAACTCAGCAGGTACAGGCAATTCACCCCTCCACTTT. The chain combines TRBV6-1 with TRBJ1-6; possible D gene TRBD1, 5 bases. The CDR3 length is 14 residues. V was pared by 10 bases and J by 7 bases, with 17 bases between. Germline values: CDR1 MNHNS, CDR2 SASEGT.

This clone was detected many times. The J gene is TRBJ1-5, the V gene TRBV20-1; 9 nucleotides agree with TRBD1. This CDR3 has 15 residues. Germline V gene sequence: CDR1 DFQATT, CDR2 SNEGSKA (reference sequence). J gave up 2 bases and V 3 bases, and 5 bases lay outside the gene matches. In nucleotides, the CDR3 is TGCAGTGCTAGGCCGGGACAGGGCGGCAATCAGCCCCAGCATTTT. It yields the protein CSARPGQGGNQPQHF.

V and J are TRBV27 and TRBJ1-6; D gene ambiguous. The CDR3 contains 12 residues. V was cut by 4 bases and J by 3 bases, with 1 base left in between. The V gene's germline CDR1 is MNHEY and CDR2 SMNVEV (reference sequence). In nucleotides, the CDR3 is TGTGCCAGCAGTTACTATAATTCACCCCTCCACTTT. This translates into CASSYYNSPLHF.

CDR3 protein: CASSLEIGGYEQYF. CDR3 in DNA: TGTGCCAGCAGTTTAGAGATAGGGGGTTACGAGCAGTACTTC. J is TRBJ2-7 and V is TRBV12-3 or TRBV12-4, with D possibly matching TRBD1 (6 bases). The CDR3 contains 14 residues. With 1 base removed from V and 4 bases from J, the gap between germline ends came to 11 bases.

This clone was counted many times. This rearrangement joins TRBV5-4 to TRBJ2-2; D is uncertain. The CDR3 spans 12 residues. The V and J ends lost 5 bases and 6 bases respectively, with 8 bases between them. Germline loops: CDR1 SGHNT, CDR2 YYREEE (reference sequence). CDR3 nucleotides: TGTGCCAGCAGTGTGGCCGCCGGGGAGCTGTTTTTT. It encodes CASSVAAGELFF.

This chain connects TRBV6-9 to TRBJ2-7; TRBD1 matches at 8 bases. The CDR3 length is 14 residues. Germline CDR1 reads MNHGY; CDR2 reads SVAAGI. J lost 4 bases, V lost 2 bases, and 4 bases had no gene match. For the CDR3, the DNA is TGTGCCAGCAGTTATGACAGGGGCGCTTACGAGCAGTACTTC. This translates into CASSYDRGAYEQYF.

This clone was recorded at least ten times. The CDR3 spells CSVMDREETQYF. CDR3 nucleotides: TGCAGTGTAATGGACAGGGAAGAGACCCAGTACTTC. The rearrangement uses TRBV20-1 and TRBJ2-5; 8 nucleotides match TRBD1. Unmatched junction bases numbered 4, after V lost 7 bases and J lost 3 bases. Germline V gives CDR1 DFQATT, CDR2 SNEGSKA (reference sequence). This CDR3 region has 12 residues.

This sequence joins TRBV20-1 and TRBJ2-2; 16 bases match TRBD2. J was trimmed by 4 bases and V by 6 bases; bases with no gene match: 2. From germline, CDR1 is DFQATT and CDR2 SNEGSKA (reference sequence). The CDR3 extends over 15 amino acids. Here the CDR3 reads CSAGTSGRGTGELFF. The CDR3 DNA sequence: TGCAGTGCCGGGACTAGCGGGAGGGGCACCGGGGAGCTGTTTTTT.

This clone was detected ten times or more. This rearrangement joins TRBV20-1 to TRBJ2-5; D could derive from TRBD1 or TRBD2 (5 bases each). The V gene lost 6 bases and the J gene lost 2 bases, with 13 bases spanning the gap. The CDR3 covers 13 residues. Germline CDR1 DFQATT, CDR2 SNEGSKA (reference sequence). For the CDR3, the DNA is TGCAGTGCCCCGGGGCTCACTCAAGAGACCCAGTACTTC. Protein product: CSAPGLTQETQYF.

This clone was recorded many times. The CDR3 here is CASRWASGSDTQYF. DNA for the CDR3: TGTGCCAGCAGGTGGGCTAGCGGGAGCGATACGCAGTATTTT. This chain links TRBV27 with TRBJ2-3; 10 nucleotides align to TRBD2. From germline, CDR1 is MNHEY and CDR2 SMNVEV (reference sequence). After removal of 6 bases from V and 6 bases from J, the junction contained 6 bases not matched to a gene. The CDR3 spans 14 residues.

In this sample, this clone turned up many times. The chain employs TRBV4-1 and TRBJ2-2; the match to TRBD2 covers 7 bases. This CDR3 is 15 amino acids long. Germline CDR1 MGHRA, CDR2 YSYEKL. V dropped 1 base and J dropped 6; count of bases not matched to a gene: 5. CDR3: CASSQGGGFPGELFF. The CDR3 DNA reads TGCGCCAGCAGCCAAGGGGGGGGGTTTCCCGGGGAGCTGTTTTTT.

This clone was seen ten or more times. The CDR3 reads CATLPGQDSINTEAFF. The CDR3 DNA is TGTGCCACTTTACCGGGACAGGACTCAATAAACACTGAAGCTTTCTTT. The J gene is TRBJ1-1, the V gene TRBV10-3; 8 bases match TRBD1. There are 16 residues in the CDR3. The germline CDR1 and CDR2 sequences are ENHRY and SYGVKD. J lost 2 bases, V lost 10 bases, and 15 bases had no gene match.

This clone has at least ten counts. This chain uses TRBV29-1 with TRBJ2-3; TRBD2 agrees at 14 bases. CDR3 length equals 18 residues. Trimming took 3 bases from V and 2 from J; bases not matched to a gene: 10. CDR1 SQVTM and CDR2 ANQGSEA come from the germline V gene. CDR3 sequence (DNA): TGCAGCGTTGATGGTTCGGGACTAGCGGGAGCCACCACAGATACGCAGTATTTT. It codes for CSVDGSGLAGATTDTQYF.

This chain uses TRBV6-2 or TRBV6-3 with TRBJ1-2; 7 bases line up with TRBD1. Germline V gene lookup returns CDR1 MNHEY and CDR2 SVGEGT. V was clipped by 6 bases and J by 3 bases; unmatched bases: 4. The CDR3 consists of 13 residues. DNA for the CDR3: TGTGCCAGCAGCCTCGGGACAGACTATGGCTACACCTTC. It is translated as CASSLGTDYGYTF.

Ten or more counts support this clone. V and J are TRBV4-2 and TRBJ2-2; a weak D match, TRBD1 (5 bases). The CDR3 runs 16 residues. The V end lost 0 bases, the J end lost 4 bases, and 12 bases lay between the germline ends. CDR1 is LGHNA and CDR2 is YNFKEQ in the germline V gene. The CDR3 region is CASSQDLRVITGELFF. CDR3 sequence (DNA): TGTGCCAGCAGCCAAGATCTCAGGGTAATCACCGGGGAGCTGTTTTTT.

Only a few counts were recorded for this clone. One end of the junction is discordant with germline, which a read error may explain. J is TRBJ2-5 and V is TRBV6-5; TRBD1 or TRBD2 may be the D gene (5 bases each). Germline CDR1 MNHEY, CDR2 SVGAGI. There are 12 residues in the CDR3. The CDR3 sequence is CASSSGQETQYF. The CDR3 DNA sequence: TGTGCCAGCAGTTCGGGGCAAGAGACCCAGTACTTT.

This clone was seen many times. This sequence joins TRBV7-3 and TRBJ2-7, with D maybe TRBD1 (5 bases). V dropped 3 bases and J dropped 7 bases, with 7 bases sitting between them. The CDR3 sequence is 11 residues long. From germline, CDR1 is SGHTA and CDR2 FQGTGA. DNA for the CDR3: TGTGCCAGCAGCTTGACAGAAGAGCAGTACTTC. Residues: CASSLTEEQYF.

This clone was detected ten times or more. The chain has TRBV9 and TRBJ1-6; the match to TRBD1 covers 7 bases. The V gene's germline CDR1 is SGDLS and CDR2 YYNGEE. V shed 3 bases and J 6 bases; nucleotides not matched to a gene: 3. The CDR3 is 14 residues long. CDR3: CASSATGINSPLHF. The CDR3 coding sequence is TGTGCCAGCAGCGCGACAGGGATTAATTCACCCCTCCACTTT.

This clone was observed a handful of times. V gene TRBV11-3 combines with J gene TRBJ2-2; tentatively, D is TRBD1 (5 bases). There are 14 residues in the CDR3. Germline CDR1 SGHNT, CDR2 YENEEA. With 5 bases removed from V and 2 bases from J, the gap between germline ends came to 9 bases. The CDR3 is CASSETENTGELFF. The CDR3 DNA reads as TGTGCCAGCAGCGAGACAGAAAACACCGGGGAGCTGTTTTTT.

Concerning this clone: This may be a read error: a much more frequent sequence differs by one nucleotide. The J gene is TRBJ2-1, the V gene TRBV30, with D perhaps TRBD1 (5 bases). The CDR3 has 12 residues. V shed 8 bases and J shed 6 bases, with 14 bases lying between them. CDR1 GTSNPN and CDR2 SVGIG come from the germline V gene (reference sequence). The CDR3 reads CARYRKGNEQFF. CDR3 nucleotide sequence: TGTGCCCGTTACAGGAAAGGCAATGAGCAGTTCTTC.

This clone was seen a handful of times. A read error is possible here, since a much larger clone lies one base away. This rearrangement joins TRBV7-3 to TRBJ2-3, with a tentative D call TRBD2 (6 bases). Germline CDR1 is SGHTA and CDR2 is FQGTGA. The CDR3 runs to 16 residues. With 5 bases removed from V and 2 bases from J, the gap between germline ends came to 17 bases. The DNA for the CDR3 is TGTGCCAGCAGCCTGAGGACTATCGGAGCCACAGATACGCAGTATTTT. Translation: CASSLRTIGATDTQYF.

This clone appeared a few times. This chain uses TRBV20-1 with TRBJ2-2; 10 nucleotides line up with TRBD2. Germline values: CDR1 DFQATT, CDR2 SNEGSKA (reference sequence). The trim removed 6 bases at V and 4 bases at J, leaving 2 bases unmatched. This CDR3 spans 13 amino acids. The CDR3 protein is CSAIAGGTGELFF. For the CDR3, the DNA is TGCAGTGCCATAGCGGGAGGCACCGGGGAGCTGTTTTTT.

CDR3 residues: CASRPQGLAGVYSPDEQYF. DNA of the CDR3: TGTGCCAGCAGACCCCAGGGACTAGCGGGAGTTTATTCTCCCGACGAGCAGTACTTC. This chain connects TRBV28 to TRBJ2-7; 14 bases are a match to TRBD2. The V gene's germline CDR1 is MDHEN and CDR2 SYDVKM. The CDR3 sequence is 19 residues long. The trim removed 6 bases at V and 5 bases at J, leaving 18 bases unmatched.

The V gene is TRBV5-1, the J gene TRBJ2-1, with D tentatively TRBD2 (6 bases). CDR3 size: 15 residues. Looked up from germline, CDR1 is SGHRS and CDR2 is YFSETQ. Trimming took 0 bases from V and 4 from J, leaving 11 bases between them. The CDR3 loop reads CASSLAGSSYNEQFF. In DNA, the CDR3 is TGCGCCAGCAGCTTGGCCGGGAGCAGTTACAATGAGCAGTTCTTC.

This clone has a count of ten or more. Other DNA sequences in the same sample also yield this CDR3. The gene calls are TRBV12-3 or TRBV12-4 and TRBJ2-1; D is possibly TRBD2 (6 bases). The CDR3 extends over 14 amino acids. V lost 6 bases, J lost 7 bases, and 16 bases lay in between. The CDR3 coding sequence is TGTGCCAGCAGCTCGACCGGGACTTATAATGAGCAGTTCTTC. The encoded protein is CASSSTGTYNEQFF.

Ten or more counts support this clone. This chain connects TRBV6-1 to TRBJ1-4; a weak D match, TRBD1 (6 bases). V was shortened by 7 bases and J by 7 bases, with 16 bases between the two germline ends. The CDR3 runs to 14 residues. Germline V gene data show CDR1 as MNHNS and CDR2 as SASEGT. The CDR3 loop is CASTPQGVREKLFF. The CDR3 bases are TGTGCCAGCACCCCACAGGGAGTTCGTGAAAAACTGTTTTTT.

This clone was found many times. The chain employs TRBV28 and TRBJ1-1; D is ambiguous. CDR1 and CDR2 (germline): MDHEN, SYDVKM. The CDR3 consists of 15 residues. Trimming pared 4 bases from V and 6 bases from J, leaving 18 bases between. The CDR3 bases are TGTGCCAGCAGTTACTTACGGCTTTCAAGGGCTGAAGCTTTCTTT. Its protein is CASSYLRLSRAEAFF.

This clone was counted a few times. CDR3 sequence reads: CASSPGQGGGYTF. CDR3 bases: TGTGCCAGCAGCCCCGGACAGGGCGGGGGCTACACCTTC. This chain uses TRBV19 with TRBJ1-2; 8 nucleotides line up with TRBD1. The trim removed 9 bases at V and 8 bases at J, leaving 11 bases unmatched. Germline CDR1 reads LNHDA; CDR2 reads SQIVND (reference sequence). This CDR3 region has 13 residues.